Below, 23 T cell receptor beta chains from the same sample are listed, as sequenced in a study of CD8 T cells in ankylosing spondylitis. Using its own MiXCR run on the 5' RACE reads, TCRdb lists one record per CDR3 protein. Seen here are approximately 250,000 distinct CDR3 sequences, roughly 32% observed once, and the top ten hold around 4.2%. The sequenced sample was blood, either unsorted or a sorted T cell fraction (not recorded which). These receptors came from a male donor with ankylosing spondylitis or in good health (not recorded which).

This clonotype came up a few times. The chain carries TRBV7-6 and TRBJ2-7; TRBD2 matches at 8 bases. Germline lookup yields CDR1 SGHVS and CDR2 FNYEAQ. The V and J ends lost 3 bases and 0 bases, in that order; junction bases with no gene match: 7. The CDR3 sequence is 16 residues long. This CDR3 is CASSFLTSGSSYEQYF. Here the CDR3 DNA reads TGTGCCAGCAGCTTTCTCACTAGCGGTTCCTCCTACGAGCAGTACTTC.

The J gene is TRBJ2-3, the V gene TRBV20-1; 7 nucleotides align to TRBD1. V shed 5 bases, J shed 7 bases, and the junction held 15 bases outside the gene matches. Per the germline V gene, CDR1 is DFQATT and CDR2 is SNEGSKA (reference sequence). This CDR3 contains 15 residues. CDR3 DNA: TGCAGTGCTCCTCTAGGGGGCGGAGGTTCTAATACGCAGTATTTT. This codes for CSAPLGGGGSNTQYF.

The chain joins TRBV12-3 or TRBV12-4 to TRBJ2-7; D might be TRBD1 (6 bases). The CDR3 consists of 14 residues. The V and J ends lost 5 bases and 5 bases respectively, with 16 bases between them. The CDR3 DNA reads TGTGCCAGCAGTCGAGTGTCCAGGGGCGACGAGCAGTACTTC. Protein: CASSRVSRGDEQYF.

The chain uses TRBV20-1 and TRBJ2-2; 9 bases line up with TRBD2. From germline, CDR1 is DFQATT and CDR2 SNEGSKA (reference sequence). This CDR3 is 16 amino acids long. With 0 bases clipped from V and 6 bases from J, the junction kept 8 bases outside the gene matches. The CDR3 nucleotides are TGCAGTGCTAGAGATCCGGGACTAGCTTCCCCCGGGGAGCTGTTTTTT. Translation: CSARDPGLASPGELFF.

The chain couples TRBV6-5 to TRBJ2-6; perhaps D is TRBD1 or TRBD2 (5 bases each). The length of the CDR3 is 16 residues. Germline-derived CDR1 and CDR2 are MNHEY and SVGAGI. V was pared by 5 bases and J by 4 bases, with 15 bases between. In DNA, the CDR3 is TGTGCCAGCAGTCTACTATCAGGGAGAGGGGCCAACGTCCTGACTTTC. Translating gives CASSLLSGRGANVLTF.

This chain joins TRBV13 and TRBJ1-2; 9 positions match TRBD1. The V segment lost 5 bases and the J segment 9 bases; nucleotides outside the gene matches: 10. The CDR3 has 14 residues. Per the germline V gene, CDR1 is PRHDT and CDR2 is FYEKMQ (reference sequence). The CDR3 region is CASSLTGTGYSYTF. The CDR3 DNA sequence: TGTGCCAGCAGCCTTACCGGGACAGGGTATAGCTACACCTTC. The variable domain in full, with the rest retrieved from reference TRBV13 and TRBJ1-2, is AAGVIQSPRHLIKEKRETATLKCYPIPRHDTVYWYQQGPGQDPQFLISFYEKMQSDKGSIPDRFSAQQFSDYHSELNMSSLELGDSALYFCASSLTGTGYSYTFGSGTRLTVV.

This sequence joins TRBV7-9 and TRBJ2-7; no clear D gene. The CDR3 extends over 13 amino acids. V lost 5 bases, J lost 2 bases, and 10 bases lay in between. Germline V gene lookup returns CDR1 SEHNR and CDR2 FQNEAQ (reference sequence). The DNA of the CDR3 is TGTGCCAGCAGCCCCTTAGGCACCTACGAGCAGTACTTC. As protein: CASSPLGTYEQYF.

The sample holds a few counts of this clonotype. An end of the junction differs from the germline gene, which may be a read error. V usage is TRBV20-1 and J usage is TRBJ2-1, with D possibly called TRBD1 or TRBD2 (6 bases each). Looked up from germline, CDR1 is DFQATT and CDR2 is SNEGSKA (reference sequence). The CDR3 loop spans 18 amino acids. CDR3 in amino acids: CSSSGQGTGVSSYNEQFF. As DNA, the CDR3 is TGCAGTTCTAGTGGGCAGGGGACGGGGGTGAGCTCCTACAATGAGCAGTTCTTC.

DNA of the CDR3: TGTGCCAGCAGCCAATACAGGGCCTTCTCCTACAATGAGCAGTTCTTC. It is translated as CASSQYRAFSYNEQFF. The chain is built from TRBV14 and TRBJ2-1; perhaps TRBD1 as D (6 bases). From germline, CDR1 is SGHDN and CDR2 FVKESK. Trimming removed 2 bases at V and 0 bases at J, with 11 bases between. The CDR3 loop spans 16 amino acids.

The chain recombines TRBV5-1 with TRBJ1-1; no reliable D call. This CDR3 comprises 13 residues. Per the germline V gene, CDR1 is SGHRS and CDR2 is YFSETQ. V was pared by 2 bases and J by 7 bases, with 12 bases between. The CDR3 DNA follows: TGCGCCAGCAGCTTTGTGGGTCGCGTTGAAGCTTTCTTT. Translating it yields CASSFVGRVEAFF. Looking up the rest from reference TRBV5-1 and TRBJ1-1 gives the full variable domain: KAGVTQTPRYLIKTRGQQVTLSCSPISGHRSVSWYQQTPGQGLQFLFEYFSETQRNKGNFPGRFSGRQFSNSRSEMNVSTLELGDSALYLCASSFVGRVEAFFGQGTRLTVV.

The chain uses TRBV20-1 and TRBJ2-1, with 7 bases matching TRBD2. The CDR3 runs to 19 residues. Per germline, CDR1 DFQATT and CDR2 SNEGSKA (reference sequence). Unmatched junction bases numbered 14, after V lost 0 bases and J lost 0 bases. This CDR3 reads CSARDPSGSSGLSYNEQFF. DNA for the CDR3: TGCAGTGCTAGAGATCCCTCCGGCTCTAGCGGCCTCTCCTACAATGAGCAGTTCTTC.

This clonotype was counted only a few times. CDR3 sequence: CASSGGGASTDTQYF. In nucleotides, the CDR3 is TGTGCCAGCAGCGGGGGGGGGGCGAGCACAGATACGCAGTATTTT. V usage is TRBV9 and J usage is TRBJ2-3, with a weak D call TRBD2 (7 bases). The V end was cut by 3 bases, the J end by 0 bases, with 11 bases between. CDR3 length equals 15 residues. The germline V gene encodes CDR1 SGDLS and CDR2 YYNGEE.

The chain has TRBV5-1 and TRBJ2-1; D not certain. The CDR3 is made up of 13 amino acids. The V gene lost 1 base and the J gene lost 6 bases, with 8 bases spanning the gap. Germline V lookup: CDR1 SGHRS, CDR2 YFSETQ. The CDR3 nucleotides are TGCGCCAGCAGCTTGACCACCTTCAATGAGCAGTTCTTC. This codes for CASSLTTFNEQFF.

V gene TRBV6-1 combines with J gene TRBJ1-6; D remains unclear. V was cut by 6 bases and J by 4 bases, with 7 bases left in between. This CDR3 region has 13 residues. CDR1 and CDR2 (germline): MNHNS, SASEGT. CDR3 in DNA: TGTGCCAGCAGGCTGAAGTATAATTCACCCCTCCACTTT. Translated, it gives CASRLKYNSPLHF.

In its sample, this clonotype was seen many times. DNA for the CDR3: TGTGCCAGCAGTTTCCGGACAGGGAGACAAGAGACCCAGTACTTC. Its translation: CASSFRTGRQETQYF. The rearrangement uses TRBV6-5 and TRBJ2-5, with TRBD1 identical over 8 bases. CDR3 length equals 15 residues. V was clipped by 4 bases and J by 2 bases; unmatched bases: 6. The germline gives CDR1 MNHEY, CDR2 SVGAGI.

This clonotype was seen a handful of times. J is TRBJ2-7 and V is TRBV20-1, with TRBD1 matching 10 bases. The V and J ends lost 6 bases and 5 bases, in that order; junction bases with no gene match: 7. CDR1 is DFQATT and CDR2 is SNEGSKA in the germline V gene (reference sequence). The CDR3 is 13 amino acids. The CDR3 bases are TGCAGTGCCCCCGGGACAGGGGACGACGAGCAGTACTTC. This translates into CSAPGTGDDEQYF.

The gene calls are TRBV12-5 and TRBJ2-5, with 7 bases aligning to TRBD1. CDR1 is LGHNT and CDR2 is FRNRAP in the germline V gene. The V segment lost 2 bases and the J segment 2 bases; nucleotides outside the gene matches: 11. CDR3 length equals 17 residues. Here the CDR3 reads CASGLNLLRGQQETQYF. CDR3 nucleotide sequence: TGTGCTAGTGGTTTGAACCTCCTAAGGGGGCAACAAGAGACCCAGTACTTC.

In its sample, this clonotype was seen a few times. The CDR3 spells CSARERASGVQETQYF. The CDR3 DNA reads TGCAGTGCTAGAGAGAGGGCTAGCGGGGTCCAAGAGACCCAGTACTTC. J is TRBJ2-5 and V is TRBV20-1; TRBD2 agrees at 9 bases. Looked up from germline, CDR1 is DFQATT and CDR2 is SNEGSKA (reference sequence). After removal of 0 bases from V and 1 base from J, the junction contained 6 bases not matched to a gene. The CDR3 is 16 amino acids.

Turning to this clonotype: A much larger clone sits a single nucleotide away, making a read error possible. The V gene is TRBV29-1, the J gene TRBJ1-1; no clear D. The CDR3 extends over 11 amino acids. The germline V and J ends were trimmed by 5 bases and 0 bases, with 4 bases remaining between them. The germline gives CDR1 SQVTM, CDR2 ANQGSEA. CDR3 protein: CSVPVNTEAFF. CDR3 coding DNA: TGCAGCGTTCCGGTGAACACTGAAGCTTTCTTT.

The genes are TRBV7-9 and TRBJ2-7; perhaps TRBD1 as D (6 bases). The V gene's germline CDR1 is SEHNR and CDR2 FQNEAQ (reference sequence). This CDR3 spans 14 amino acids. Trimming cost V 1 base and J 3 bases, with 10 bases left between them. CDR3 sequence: CASSLVGTNYEQYF. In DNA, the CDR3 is TGTGCCAGCAGCTTAGTAGGGACAAACTACGAGCAGTACTTC.

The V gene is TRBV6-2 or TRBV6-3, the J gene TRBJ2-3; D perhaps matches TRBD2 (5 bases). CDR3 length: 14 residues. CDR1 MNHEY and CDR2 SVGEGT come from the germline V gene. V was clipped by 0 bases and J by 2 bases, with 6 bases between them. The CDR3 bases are TGTGCCAGCAGTTACTCGGGAGTCACAGATACGCAGTATTTT. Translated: CASSYSGVTDTQYF.

CDR3: CASGTANEQFF. In DNA, the CDR3 is TGTGCCAGCGGGACAGCAAATGAGCAGTTCTTC. V usage is TRBV9 and J usage is TRBJ2-1, with 7 nucleotides matching TRBD1. V shed 7 bases, J shed 7 bases, and the junction held 2 bases outside the gene matches. Germline CDR1 is SGDLS and CDR2 is YYNGEE. The CDR3 is 11 residues long. Full variable domain (rest looked up from reference TRBV9 and TRBJ2-1): DSGVTQTPKHLITATGQRVTLRCSPRSGDLSVYWYQQSLDQGLQFLIQYYNGEERAKGNILERFSAQQFPDLHSELNLSSLELGDSALYFCASGTANEQFFGPGTRLTVL.

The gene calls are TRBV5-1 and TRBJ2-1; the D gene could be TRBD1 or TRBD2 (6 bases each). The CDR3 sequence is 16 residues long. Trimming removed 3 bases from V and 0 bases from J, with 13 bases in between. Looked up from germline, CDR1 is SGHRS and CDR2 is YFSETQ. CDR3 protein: CASSWGARGSYNEQFF. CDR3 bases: TGCGCCAGCAGCTGGGGGGCCAGGGGCTCCTACAATGAGCAGTTCTTC.